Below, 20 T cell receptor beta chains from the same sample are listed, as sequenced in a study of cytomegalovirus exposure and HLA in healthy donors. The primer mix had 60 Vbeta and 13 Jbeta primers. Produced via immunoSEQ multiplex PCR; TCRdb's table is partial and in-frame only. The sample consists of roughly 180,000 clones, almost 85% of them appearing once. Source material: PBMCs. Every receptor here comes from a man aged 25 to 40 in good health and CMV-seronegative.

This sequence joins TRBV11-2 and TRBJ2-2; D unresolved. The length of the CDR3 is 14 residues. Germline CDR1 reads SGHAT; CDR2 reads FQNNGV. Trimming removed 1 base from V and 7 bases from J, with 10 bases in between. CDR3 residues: CASSLALAIGELFF. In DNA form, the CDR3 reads TGTGCCAGCAGCTTAGCCCTCGCGATCGGGGAGCTGTTTTTT.

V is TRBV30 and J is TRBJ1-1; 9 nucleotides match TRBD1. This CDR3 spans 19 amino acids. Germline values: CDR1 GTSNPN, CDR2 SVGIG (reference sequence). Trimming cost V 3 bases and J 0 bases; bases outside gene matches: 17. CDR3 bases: TGTGCCTGGAGGGTTAGGACAGGGGCCAACCATCCCATGAACACTGAAGCTTTCTTT. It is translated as CAWRVRTGANHPMNTEAFF.

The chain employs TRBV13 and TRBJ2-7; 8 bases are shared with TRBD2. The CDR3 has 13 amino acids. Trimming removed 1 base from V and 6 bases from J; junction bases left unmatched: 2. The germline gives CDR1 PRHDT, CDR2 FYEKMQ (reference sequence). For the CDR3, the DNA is TGTGCCAGCAGCTTAGCGGGAGGGCCCGAGCAGTACTTC. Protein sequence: CASSLAGGPEQYF.

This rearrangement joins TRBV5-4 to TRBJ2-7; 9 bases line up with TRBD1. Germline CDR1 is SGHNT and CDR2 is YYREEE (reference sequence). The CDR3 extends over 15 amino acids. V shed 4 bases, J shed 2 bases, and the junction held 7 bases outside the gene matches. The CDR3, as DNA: TGTGCCAGCAGCAGTGGGACAGGGAATACCTACGAGCAGTACTTC. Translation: CASSSGTGNTYEQYF.

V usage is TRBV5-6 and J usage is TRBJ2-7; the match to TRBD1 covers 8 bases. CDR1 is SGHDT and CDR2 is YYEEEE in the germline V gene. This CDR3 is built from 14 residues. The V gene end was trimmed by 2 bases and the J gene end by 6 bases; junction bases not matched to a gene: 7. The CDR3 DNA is TGTGCCAGCAGCTTATGGCTACAGGGGGGCGAGCAGTACTTC. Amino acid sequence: CASSLWLQGGEQYF.

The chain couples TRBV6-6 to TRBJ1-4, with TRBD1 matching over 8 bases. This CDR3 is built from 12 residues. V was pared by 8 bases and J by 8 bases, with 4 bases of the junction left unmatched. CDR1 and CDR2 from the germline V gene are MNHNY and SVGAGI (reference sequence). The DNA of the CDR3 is TGTGCCAGCCGAGACAGGGGAGAAAAACTGTTTTTT. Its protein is CASRDRGEKLFF.

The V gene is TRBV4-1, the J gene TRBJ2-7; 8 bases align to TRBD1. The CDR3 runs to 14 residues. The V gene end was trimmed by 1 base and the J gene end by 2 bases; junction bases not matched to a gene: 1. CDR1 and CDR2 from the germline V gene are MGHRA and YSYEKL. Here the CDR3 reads CASSQADRAYEQYF. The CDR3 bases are TGCGCCAGCAGCCAAGCGGACAGGGCCTACGAGCAGTACTTC.

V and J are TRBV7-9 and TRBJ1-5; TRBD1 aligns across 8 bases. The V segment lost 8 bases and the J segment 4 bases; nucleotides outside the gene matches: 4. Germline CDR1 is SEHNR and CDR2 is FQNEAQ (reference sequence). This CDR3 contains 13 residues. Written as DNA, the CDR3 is TGTGCCAGCGCAGGACAGGGTAATCAGCCCCAGCATTTT. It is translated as CASAGQGNQPQHF.

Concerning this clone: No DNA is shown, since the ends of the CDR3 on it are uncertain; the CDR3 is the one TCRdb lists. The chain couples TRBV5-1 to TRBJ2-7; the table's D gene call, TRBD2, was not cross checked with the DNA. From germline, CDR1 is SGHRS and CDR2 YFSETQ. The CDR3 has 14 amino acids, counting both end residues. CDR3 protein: CASSSSSGTYEQYF.

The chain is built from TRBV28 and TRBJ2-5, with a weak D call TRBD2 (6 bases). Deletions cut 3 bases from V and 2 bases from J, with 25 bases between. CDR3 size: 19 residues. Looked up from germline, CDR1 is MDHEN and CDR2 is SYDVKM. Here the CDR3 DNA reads TGTGCCAGCAGTTTTACCGGGATAGGCGGGGTGGAGGTTCAAGAGACCCAGTACTTC. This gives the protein CASSFTGIGGVEVQETQYF.

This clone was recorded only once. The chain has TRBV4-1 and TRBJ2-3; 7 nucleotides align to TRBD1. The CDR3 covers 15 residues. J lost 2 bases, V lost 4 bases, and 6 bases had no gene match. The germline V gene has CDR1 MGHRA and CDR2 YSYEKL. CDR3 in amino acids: CASSPGQETTDTQYF. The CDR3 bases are TGCGCCAGCAGCCCAGGACAGGAGACCACAGATACGCAGTATTTT.

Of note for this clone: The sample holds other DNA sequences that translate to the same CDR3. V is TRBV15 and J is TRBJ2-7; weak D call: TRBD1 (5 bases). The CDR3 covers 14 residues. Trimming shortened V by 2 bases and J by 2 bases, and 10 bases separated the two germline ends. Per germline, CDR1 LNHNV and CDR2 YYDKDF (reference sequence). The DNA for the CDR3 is TGTGCCACCAGCAGACCAGGGCCGGCCTACGAGCAGTACTTC. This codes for CATSRPGPAYEQYF.

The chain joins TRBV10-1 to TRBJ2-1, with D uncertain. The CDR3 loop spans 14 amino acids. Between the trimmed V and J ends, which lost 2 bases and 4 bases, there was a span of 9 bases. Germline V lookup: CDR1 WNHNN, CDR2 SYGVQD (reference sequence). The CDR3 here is CASSERVDYNEQFF. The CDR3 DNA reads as TGCGCCAGCAGTGAGCGGGTGGATTACAATGAGCAGTTCTTC.

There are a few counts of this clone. CDR3 coding DNA: TGTGCCAGCAGCCTCGTGGGGGGGAGTTATAGCAATCAGCCCCAGCATTTT. It yields the protein CASSLVGGSYSNQPQHF. V usage is TRBV7-8 and J usage is TRBJ1-5, with D possibly TRBD1 on 5 matching bases. This CDR3 region has 17 residues. Trimming took off 5 bases at V and 0 bases at J, with 17 bases between the two ends. Germline loops: CDR1 SGHVS, CDR2 FQNEAQ. The full variable domain, in which reference TRBV7-8 and TRBJ1-5 provide the parts outside the CDR3, is GAGVSQSPRYKVAKRGQDVALRCDPISGHVSLFWYQQALGQGPEFLTYFQNEAQLDKSGLPSDRFFAERPEGSVSTLKIQRTQQEDSAVYLCASSLVGGSYSNQPQHFGDGTRLSIL.

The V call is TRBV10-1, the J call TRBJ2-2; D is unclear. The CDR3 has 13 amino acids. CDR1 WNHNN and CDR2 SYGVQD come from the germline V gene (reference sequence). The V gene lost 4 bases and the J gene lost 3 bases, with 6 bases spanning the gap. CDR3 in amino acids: CASSGLHTGELFF. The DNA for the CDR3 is TGCGCCAGCAGTGGGCTTCACACCGGGGAGCTGTTTTTT.

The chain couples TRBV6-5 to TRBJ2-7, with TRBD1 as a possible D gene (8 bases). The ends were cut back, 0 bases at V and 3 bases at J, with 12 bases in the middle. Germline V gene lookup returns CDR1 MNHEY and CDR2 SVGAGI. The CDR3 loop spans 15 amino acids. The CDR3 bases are TGTGCCAGCAGTTACTCGACAGGGGACTACTACGAGCAGTACTTC. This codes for CASSYSTGDYYEQYF.

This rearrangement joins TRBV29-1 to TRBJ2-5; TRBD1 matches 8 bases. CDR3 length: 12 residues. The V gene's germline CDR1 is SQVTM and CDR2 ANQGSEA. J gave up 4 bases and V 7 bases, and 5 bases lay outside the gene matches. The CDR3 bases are TGCAGCGCCCGCACAGGGGGAGAGACCCAGTACTTC. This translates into CSARTGGETQYF.

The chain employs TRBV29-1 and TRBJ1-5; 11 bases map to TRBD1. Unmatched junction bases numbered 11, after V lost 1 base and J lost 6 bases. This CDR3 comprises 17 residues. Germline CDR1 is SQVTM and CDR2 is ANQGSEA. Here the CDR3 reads CSVEVGTGGVDGQPQHF. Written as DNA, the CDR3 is TGCAGCGTTGAAGTGGGGACAGGGGGGGTGGATGGTCAGCCCCAGCATTTT.

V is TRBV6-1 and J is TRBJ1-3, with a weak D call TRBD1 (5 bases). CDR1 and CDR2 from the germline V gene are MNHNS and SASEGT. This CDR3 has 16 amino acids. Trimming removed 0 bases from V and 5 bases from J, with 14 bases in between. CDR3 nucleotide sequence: TGTGCCAGCAGTGAAGCGGCGGGGGGTGGTAGAAACACCATATATTTT. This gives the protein CASSEAAGGGRNTIYF.

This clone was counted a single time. CDR3 DNA: TGTGCCAGCAGTGAAGTAAGGCTAGCGGAAAGCGGCACCGGGGAGCTGTTTTTT. It is translated as CASSEVRLAESGTGELFF. The V gene is TRBV2, the J gene TRBJ2-2; 7 nucleotides line up with TRBD2. The V and J ends lost 1 base and 4 bases, in that order; junction bases with no gene match: 12. Germline V gene data show CDR1 as SNHLY and CDR2 as FYNNEI. The CDR3 has 18 residues.